This TCR beta chain appears in the sequencing data of a study of blood T cell repertoires in COVID-19. Study in general: Acute and convalescent COVID-19 specimens originated in the United States, Italy and Spain. PBMCs, B-cell-depleted T cells, or T cells were the source of the cDNA or gDNA that made up the material.

The CDR3 loop spans 14 amino acids. From germline, CDR1 is MNHEY and CDR2 SVGAGI. V lost 6 bases to trimming and J lost 1 base; unmatched junction nucleotides: 2. Source study methods: Amplification of reference gene primers was used by the study to estimate nucleated cell counts. TCRdb's copy holds only in-frame clones and misses some; the assay was immunoSEQ multiplex PCR. Clone size and the V and J calls come from that table; the DNA yielded D and trimming. This sample has 200,000 to 250,000 clones, with 86% found just once. The specimen sequenced was peripheral blood. J is TRBJ2-7 and V is TRBV6-5, with 11 bases fitting TRBD2. This receptor was identified in a woman between 45 and 60 years old with acute or convalescent COVID-19. The CDR3 bases are TGTGCCAGCAGCCTAGCGGGAGGATCCTACGAGCAGTACTTC. This sequence encodes CASSLAGGSYEQYF.